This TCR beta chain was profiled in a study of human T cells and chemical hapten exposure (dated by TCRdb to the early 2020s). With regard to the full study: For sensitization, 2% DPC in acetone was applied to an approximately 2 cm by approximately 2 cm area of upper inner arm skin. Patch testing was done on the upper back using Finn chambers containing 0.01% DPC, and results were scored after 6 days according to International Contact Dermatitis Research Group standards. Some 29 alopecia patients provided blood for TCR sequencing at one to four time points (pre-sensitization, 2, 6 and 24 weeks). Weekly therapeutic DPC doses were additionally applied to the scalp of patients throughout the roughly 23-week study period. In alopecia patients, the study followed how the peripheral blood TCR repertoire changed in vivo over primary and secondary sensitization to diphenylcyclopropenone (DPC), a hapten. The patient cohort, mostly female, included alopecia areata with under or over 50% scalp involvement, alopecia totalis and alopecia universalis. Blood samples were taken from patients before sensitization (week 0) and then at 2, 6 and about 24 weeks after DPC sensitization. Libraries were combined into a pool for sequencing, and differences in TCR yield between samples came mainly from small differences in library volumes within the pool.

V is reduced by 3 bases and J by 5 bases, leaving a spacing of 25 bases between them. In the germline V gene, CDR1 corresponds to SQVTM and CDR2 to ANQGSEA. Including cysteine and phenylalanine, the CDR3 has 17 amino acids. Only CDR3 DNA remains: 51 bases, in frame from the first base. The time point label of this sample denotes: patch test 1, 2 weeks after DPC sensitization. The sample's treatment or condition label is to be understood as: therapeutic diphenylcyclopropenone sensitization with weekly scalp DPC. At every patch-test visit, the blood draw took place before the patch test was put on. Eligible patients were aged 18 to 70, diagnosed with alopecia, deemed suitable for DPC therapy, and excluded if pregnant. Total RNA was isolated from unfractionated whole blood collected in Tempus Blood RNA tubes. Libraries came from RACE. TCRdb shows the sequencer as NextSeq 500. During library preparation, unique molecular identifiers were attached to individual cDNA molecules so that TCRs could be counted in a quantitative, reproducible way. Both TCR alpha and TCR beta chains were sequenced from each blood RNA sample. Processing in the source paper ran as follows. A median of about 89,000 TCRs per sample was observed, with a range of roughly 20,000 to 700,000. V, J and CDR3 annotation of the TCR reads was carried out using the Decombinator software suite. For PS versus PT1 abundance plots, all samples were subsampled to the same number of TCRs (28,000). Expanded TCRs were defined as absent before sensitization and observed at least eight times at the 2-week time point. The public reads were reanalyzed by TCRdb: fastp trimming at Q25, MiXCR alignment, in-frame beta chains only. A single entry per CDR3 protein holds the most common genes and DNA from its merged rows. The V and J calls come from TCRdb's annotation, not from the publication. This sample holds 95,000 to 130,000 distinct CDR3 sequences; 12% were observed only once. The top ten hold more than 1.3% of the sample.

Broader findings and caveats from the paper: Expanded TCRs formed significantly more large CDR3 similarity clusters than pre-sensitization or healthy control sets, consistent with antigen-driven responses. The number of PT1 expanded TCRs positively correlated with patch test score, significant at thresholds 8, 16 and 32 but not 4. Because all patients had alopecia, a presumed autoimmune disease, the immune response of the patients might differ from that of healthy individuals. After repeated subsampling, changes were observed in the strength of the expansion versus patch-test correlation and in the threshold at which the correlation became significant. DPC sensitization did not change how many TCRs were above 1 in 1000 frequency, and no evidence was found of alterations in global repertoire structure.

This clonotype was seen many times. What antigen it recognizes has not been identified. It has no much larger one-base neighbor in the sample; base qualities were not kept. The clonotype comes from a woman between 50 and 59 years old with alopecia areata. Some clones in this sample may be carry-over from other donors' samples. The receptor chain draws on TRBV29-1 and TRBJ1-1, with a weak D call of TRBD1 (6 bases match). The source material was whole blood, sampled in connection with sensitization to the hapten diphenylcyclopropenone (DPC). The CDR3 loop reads CSVDFRAGVGPRTEAFF. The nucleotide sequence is TGCAGCGTTGATTTTAGGGCAGGGGTTGGACCCCGGACTGAAGCTTTCTTT. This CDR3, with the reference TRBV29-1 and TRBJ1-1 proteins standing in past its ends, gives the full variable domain SAVISQKPSRDICQRGTSLTIQCQVDSQVTMMFWYRQQPGQSLTLIATANQGSEATYESGFVIDKFPISRPNLTFSTLTVSNMSPEDSSIYLCSVDFRAGVGPRTEAFFGQGTRLTVV.